The T cell receptor beta chain under discussion was sequenced for a study of PD-L1 blockade in urothelial cancer. Study background: The study started patients on atezolizumab in about 2014, giving 1,200 mg intravenously every 3 weeks. Prior chemotherapy regimens per patient numbered 0 to 3. The researchers analyzed blood 3 weeks (second dose) and 6 weeks after treatment start.

The assay was immunoSEQ multiplex PCR, and TCRdb's table has in-frame clones only and misses some. Of tens of thousands of clones in the sample, roughly 90% were seen once. The CDR3 covers 16 residues. Germline values: CDR1 MNHNY, CDR2 SVGAGI (reference sequence). Trimming removed 6 bases from V and 0 bases from J; junction bases left unmatched: 10. Stated time point: pretreatment peripheral blood. The TCR was taken from a man between 60 and 75 years old with urothelial cancer. Sequencing used PBMCs, obtained around atezolizumab (anti-PD-L1) treatment. The chain uses TRBV6-6 and TRBJ2-5, with 7 bases identical to TRBD2. CDR3 loop: CASSPRRGGYQETQYF. The CDR3 DNA is TGTGCCAGCAGCCCGAGACGGGGAGGGTACCAAGAGACCCAGTACTTC.